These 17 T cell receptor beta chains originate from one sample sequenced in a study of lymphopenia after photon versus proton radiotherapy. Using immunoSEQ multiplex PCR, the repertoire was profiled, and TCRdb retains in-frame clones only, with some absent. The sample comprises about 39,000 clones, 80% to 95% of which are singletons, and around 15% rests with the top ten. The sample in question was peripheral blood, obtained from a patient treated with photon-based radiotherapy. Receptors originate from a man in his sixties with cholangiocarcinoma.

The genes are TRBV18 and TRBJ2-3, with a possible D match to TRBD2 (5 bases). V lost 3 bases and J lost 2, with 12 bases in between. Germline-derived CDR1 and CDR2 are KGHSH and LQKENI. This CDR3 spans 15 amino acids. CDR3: CASSPPSLSTDTQYF. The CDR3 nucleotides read TGTGCCAGCTCACCCCCTAGCCTTTCCACAGATACGCAGTATTTT.

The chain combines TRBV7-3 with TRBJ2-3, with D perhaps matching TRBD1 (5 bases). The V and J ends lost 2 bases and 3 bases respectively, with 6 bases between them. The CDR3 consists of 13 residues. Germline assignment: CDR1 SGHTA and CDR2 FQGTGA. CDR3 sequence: CASSLGATDTQYF. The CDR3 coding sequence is TGTGCCAGCAGCTTAGGGGCGACAGATACGCAGTATTTT.

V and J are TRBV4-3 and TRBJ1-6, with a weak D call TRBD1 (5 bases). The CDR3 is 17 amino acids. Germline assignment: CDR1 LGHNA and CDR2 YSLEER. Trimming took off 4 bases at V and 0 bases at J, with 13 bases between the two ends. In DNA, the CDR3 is TGCGCCAGCAGCCCGACAGTCGTGAGCTCCTATAATTCACCCCTCCACTTT. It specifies CASSPTVVSSYNSPLHF.

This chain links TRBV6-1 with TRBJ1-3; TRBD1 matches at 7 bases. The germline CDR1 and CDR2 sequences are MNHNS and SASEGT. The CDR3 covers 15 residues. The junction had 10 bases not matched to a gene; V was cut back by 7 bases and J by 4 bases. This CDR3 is CASTRQGSAGNTIYF. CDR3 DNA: TGTGCCAGCACAAGACAGGGATCGGCGGGAAACACCATATATTTT.

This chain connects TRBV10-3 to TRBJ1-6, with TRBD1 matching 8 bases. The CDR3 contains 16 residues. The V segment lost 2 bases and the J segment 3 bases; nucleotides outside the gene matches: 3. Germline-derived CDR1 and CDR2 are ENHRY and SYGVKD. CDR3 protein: CAISEGTGLYNSPLHF. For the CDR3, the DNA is TGTGCCATCAGTGAGGGGACAGGCCTCTATAATTCACCCCTCCACTTT.

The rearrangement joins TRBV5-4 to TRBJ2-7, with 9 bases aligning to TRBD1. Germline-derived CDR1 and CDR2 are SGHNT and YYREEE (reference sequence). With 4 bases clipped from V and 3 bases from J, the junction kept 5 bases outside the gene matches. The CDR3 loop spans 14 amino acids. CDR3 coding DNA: TGTGCCAGCAGCCACCCGGACAGGGGCTACGAGCAGTACTTC. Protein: CASSHPDRGYEQYF.

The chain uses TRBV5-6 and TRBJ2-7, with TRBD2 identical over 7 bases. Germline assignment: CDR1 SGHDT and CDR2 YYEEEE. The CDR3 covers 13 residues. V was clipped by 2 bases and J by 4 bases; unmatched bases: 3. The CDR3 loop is CASSFAGVYEQYF. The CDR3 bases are TGTGCCAGCAGCTTTGCGGGGGTGTACGAGCAGTACTTC.

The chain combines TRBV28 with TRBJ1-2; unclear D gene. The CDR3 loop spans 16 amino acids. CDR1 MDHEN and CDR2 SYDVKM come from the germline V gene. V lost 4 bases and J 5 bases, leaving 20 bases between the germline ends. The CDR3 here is CASSSPSVPALYGYTF. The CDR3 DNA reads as TGTGCCAGCAGTTCCCCCTCGGTCCCGGCCCTATATGGCTACACCTTC.

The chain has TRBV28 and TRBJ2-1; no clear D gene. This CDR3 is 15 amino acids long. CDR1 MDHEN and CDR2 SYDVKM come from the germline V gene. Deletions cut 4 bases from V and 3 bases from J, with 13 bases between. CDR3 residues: CASSYRFRFYNEQFF. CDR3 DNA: TGTGCCAGCAGTTATCGTTTCAGGTTCTACAATGAGCAGTTCTTC.

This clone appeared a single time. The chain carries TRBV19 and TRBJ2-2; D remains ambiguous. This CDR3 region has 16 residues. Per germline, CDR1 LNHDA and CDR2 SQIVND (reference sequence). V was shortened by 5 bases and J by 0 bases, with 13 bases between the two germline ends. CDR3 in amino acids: CASSLISLANTGELFF. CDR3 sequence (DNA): TGTGCCAGTAGTCTAATCAGCCTAGCGAACACCGGGGAGCTGTTTTTT.

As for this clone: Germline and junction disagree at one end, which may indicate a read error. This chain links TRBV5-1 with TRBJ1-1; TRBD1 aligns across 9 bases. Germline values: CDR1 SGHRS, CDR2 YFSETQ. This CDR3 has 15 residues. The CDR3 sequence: CASSLAGTGNPEAFF. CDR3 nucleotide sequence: TGCGCCAGCAGCTTGGCCGGGACAGGGAACCCTGAAGCTTTCTTT.

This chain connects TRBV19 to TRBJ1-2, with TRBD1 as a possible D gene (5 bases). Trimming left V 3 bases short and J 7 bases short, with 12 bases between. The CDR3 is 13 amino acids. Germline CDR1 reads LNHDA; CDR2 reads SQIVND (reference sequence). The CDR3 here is CASSIQGISGYTF. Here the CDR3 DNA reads TGTGCCAGTAGTATCCAGGGAATCAGTGGCTACACCTTC.

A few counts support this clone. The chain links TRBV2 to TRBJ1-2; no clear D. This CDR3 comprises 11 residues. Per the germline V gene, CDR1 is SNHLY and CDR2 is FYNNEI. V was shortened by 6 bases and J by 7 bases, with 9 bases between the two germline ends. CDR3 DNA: TGTGCCAGCAGGTGGGAGACTGGCTACACCTTC. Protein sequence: CASRWETGYTF.

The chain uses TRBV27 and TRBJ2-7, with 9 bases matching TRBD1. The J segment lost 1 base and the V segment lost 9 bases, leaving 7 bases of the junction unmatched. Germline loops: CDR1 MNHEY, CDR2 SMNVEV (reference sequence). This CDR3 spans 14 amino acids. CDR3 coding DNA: TGTGCCAGGCAAGACAGGGGGGCGTCCTACGAGCAGTACTTC. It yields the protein CARQDRGASYEQYF.

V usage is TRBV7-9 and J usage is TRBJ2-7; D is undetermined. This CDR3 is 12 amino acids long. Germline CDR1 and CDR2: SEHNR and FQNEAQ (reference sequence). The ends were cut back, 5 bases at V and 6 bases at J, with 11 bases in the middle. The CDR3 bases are TGTGCCAGCAGCGGGGATCCGTTCGAGCAGTACTTC. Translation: CASSGDPFEQYF.

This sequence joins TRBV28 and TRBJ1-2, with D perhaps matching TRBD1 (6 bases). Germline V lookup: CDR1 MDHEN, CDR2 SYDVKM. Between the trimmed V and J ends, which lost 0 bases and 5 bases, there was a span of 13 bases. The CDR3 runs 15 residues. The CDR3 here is CASSLWRGPLYGYTF. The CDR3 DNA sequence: TGTGCCAGCAGTTTATGGCGGGGGCCCTTATATGGCTACACCTTC.

The CDR3 protein is CASRSFTGELFF. In nucleotides, the CDR3 is TGTGCCAGCAGGTCGTTCACCGGGGAGCTGTTTTTT. This chain joins TRBV6-1 and TRBJ2-2; no clear D gene. CDR1 and CDR2 (germline): MNHNS, SASEGT. The CDR3 length is 12 residues. Trimming pared 6 bases from V and 4 bases from J, leaving 6 bases between.